This T cell receptor (beta chain) comes out of a study of cytomegalovirus exposure and HLA in healthy donors. The study, taken as a whole, reports: Most sequenced TCRs were rare (though some public TCRs occurred in many donors).

A multiplex PCR was run with 60 Vbeta primers and 13 Jbeta primers. Study processing details: Later reanalysis found tens of millions of unique TCR beta chains, approximately 11 million of them shared. The data were produced by immunoSEQ multiplex PCR, yet TCRdb's version contains in-frame clones alone and is incomplete. The V and J calls and clone size come from that table; D and trimming were worked out from the DNA. In the table there are over 150,000 clones, roughly 74% of which are singletons. In regard to this clone: Its matching antigen is unknown.

Germline CDR1 SGHAT, CDR2 FQNNGV. CDR3 length: 12 amino acids. V was pared by 1 base and J by 8 bases, with 5 bases between. This chain joins TRBV11-2 and TRBJ1-4; D not resolved. This clonotype originated in a male donor in good health and CMV-seronegative. Material: PBMCs. DNA of the CDR3: TGTGCCAGCAGCTTAGTTAGAGAAAAACTGTTTTTT. Translating it yields CASSLVREKLFF.